These T cell receptor beta chains were read from a single sample in a study of cytomegalovirus exposure and HLA in healthy donors. The table came from immunoSEQ multiplex PCR; TCRdb's copy has only in-frame clones and leaves some out. The repertoire consists of 150,000 to 200,000 clones, with roughly 80% occurring once and the leading ten covering roughly 0.7%. The sequencing input was PBMCs. The receptors were gathered from a boy aged 5-17 years in good health and CMV-seronegative. Each CDR3 is given with its conserved first and last residue. The D gene is left open where the match is weak. For some rows the clone size is stated as once, few or many, or as a class when expanded; others skip it.

D gene,V gene,J gene,clone size,CDR3 DNA,CDR3 protein
.,TRBV6-6,TRBJ2-4,.,TGTGCCAGCACCGACCTCCGACAGATAGCCAAAAACATCCAGTACTTC,CASTDLRQIAKNIQYF
TRBD2,TRBV9,TRBJ2-7,.,TGTGCCAGCAGCCAGTCAGCGGGAGCCCTCTACGAGCAGTACTTC,CASSQSAGALYEQYF
.,TRBV6-4,TRBJ2-1,.,TGTGCCAGCAGGAGCCGGGATGACAATGAGCAGTTCTTC,CASRSRDDNEQFF
.,TRBV7-9,TRBJ1-2,.,TGTGCCAGCAGCCCCGATTCCGGTGGCTACACCTTC,CASSPDSGGYTF
TRBD2,TRBV19,TRBJ2-1,.,TGTGCCAGTGAAAGGACTAGCGGGACATGGTCCTACAATGAGCAGTTCTTC,CASERTSGTWSYNEQFF
.,TRBV18,TRBJ1-1,.,TGTGCCAGCTCATCCTCGAGGGGGTTGAACACTGAAGCTTTCTTT,CASSSSRGLNTEAFF
.,TRBV19,TRBJ1-1,.,TGTGCCAGTAGGTCCCGGGGGGCGTACACTGAAGCTTTCTTT,CASRSRGAYTEAFF
TRBD2,TRBV9,TRBJ2-2,.,TGTGCCAGCAGCGTGGGTAGCGGGGGGAACACCGGGGAGCTGTTTTTT,CASSVGSGGNTGELFF
.,TRBV7-2,TRBJ1-1,.,TGTGCCAGCAGCCCCCGGTGGGAGAGCACTGAAGCTTTCTTT,CASSPRWESTEAFF
.,TRBV30,TRBJ1-1,.,TGTGCCTGGAGTGGGACAGCCTCTGAAGCTTTCTTT,CAWSGTASEAFF
TRBD1,TRBV6-1,TRBJ2-1,.,TGTGCCAGCAGTGCTTACAGGGGCTCCTACAATGAGCAGTTCTTC,CASSAYRGSYNEQFF
.,TRBV2,TRBJ2-7,.,TGTGCCAGCAAGGCACAGGCCGCTTCCTACGAGCAGTACTTC,CASKAQAASYEQYF
TRBD2,TRBV15,TRBJ2-3,.,TGTGCCACCAGCAGAGTTCCCAGCGGGGGCACAGATACGCAGTATTTT,CATSRVPSGGTDTQYF
TRBD2,TRBV9,TRBJ2-2,.,TGTGCCAGCAGCCCCGAGCTGGCGGGAGGCACCGGGGAGCTGTTTTTT,CASSPELAGGTGELFF
TRBD1,TRBV6-5,TRBJ1-2,.,TGTGCCAGCAGTTACTCCGGGACAGGGAGCTATGGCTACACCTTC,CASSYSGTGSYGYTF
TRBD2,TRBV4-2,TRBJ2-5,once,TGTGCCAGCAGCCAAGTCGCACCGGCCGGGGGGGAGCAGTACTTC,CASSQVAPAGGEQYF
TRBD1,TRBV27,TRBJ1-6,.,TGTGCCACCTCTATGGGACAGGGGGAATCACCCCTCCACTTT,CATSMGQGESPLHF
TRBD1,TRBV11-1,TRBJ2-5,.,TGTGCCAGCAGCTATCCCCGGACAGGAGGAGCAGAGACCCAGTACTTC,CASSYPRTGGAETQYF
.,TRBV11-2,TRBJ2-2,.,TGTGCCAGCAGCTTAAAATACTCGCTTAACACCGGGGAGCTGTTTTTT,CASSLKYSLNTGELFF
.,TRBV10-3,TRBJ1-1,.,TGTGCCATCAGTGAGTCGACAGGCCCTGAAGCTTTCTTT,CAISESTGPEAFF
.,TRBV12-5,TRBJ1-3,few,TGTGCTAGCACAGGGAGCTCTGGAAACACCATATATTTT,CASTGSSGNTIYF
.,TRBV30,TRBJ1-2,.,TGTGCCTGGAGTTCAGGCGCTAACTATGGCTACACCTTC,CAWSSGANYGYTF
.,TRBV7-6,TRBJ1-2,.,TGTGCCAGCAGCGACGGACAGCGGTATGGCTACACCTTC,CASSDGQRYGYTF
.,TRBV5-4,TRBJ1-5,.,TGTGCCAGCAGCTTGGCCGGGGGCAATCAGCCCCAGCATTTT,CASSLAGGNQPQHF
.,TRBV29-1,TRBJ1-2,.,TGCAGCGTTGCTGCCGACACCTACTATGGCTACACCTTC,CSVAADTYYGYTF
.,TRBV12-5,TRBJ1-2,.,TGTGCTAGTGGTCTATCGGGTATGAATGGCTACACCTTC,CASGLSGMNGYTF
TRBD1,TRBV5-5,TRBJ1-5,.,TGTGCCAGCAGCCTCAAGGACAGGGGCTTTAATCAGCCCCAGCATTTT,CASSLKDRGFNQPQHF
TRBD2,TRBV5-1,TRBJ2-3,.,TGCGCCAGCAGCGAGGGACTAGCGGGGGTTACAGATACGCAGTATTTT,CASSEGLAGVTDTQYF
.,TRBV6-6,TRBJ1-4,.,TGTGCCAGCACCCAGGGGCTACTGAATGAAAAACTGTTTTTT,CASTQGLLNEKLFF
TRBD2,TRBV5-1,TRBJ2-3,few,TGCGCCAGCAGCCTGGAGGGACTAGCGGGTCGGACAGATACGCAGTATTTT,CASSLEGLAGRTDTQYF
TRBD1,TRBV5-4,TRBJ2-1,.,TGTGCCAGCAGCACAGGGGTCGGTGGAACCTACAATGAGCAGTTCTTC,CASSTGVGGTYNEQFF
.,TRBV25-1,TRBJ1-2,.,TGTGCCAGCAGTGAATACTTAGGGAGCTATGGCTACACCTTC,CASSEYLGSYGYTF
TRBD1,TRBV6-1,TRBJ1-6,.,TGTGCCACCATGGGACAGGCAAATTCACCCCTCCACTTT,CATMGQANSPLHF
.,TRBV7-6,TRBJ2-1,.,TGTGCCAGCAGCTTGCGGGTCTCCTTCTACAATGAGCAGTTCTTC,CASSLRVSFYNEQFF
TRBD1,TRBV18,TRBJ1-1,.,TGTGCCAGCTCACCGGGGACAGGTTACACTGAAGCTTTCTTT,CASSPGTGYTEAFF
.,TRBV11-2,TRBJ1-2,.,TGTGCCAGCAGCTTAGCCGGCAGGGCGGCTGGCTACACCTTC,CASSLAGRAAGYTF
.,TRBV18,TRBJ1-2,.,TGTGCCAGCTCACCACCGACGGGATACCTCCCCGACGGCTACACCTTC,CASSPPTGYLPDGYTF
.,TRBV7-9,TRBJ2-7,.,TGTGCCAGCAGCACGGGACTCCTGGATCCCTACGAGCAGTACTTC,CASSTGLLDPYEQYF
TRBD1,TRBV7-9,TRBJ1-5,.,TGTTCCAGCAGCACCGGGACAGGGGAATATCAGCCCCAGCATTTT,CSSSTGTGEYQPQHF
TRBD1,TRBV6-1,TRBJ1-6,.,TGTGCCAGCAGTGCTTCAGACAGGGTGGGTTCACCCCTCCACTTT,CASSASDRVGSPLHF
.,TRBV7-9,TRBJ2-1,.,TGTGCCAGCAATTCAAACAATGAGCAGTTCTTC,CASNSNNEQFF
.,TRBV4-1,TRBJ2-6,.,TGCGCCAGCAGCCAAGAGGGGGCAGGAGACCCCGATGTCCTGACTTTC,CASSQEGAGDPDVLTF
.,TRBV14,TRBJ2-1,.,TGTGCCAGCAGCCAAGATAGACACGACTACAATGAGCAGTTCTTC,CASSQDRHDYNEQFF
TRBD1,TRBV18,TRBJ2-1,.,TGTGCCAGCACGGATAACAGGGGGCTGGGGAATGAGCAGTTCTTC,CASTDNRGLGNEQFF
TRBD1,TRBV7-3,TRBJ2-2,.,TGTGCCAGCAGCAAACAGGGGGCTGTGAACACCGGGGAGCTGTTTTTT,CASSKQGAVNTGELFF